The 13 T cell receptor beta chains presented below share a single source sample, sequenced in a study of cytomegalovirus exposure and HLA in healthy donors. The PCR used 60 Vbeta and 13 Jbeta primers. TCRdb keeps only in-frame clones here, not all; method: immunoSEQ multiplex PCR. The data contain 140,000 to 150,000 clones, 80% of them singletons. The sequencing sample was made of PBMCs. The receptors derive from a man aged 35 to 55 in good health and CMV-seronegative.

J is TRBJ1-5 and V is TRBV10-3; D gene ambiguous. Germline V lookup: CDR1 ENHRY, CDR2 SYGVKD. The CDR3 totals 15 residues. V was trimmed by 3 bases and J by 0 bases, leaving 9 bases between them. The CDR3 here is CAISDEGPSNQPQHF. The CDR3 coding sequence is TGTGCCATCAGTGACGAGGGCCCTAGCAATCAGCCCCAGCATTTT.

This chain links TRBV6-1 with TRBJ2-7, with 8 bases identical to TRBD1. This CDR3 has 14 residues. Trimming cost V 7 bases and J 0 bases; bases outside gene matches: 5. Looked up from germline, CDR1 is MNHNS and CDR2 is SASEGT. The CDR3 region is CASTPGQASYEQYF. Written as DNA, the CDR3 is TGTGCCAGCACCCCGGGACAGGCCTCCTACGAGCAGTACTTC.

This chain connects TRBV13 to TRBJ1-2, with TRBD1 matching 8 bases. Germline CDR1 PRHDT, CDR2 FYEKMQ (reference sequence). This CDR3 is 15 amino acids long. The junction had 10 bases not matched to a gene; V was cut back by 6 bases and J by 4 bases. The CDR3 reads CASSKNAGGGYGYTF. As DNA, the CDR3 is TGTGCCAGCAGTAAAAATGCAGGGGGCGGCTATGGCTACACCTTC.

J is TRBJ2-5 and V is TRBV7-6; 10 nucleotides align to TRBD2. Trimming at V came to 4 bases and at J to 4 bases, leaving 6 bases not matched to a gene. CDR1 and CDR2 (germline): SGHVS, FNYEAQ. The CDR3 has 15 residues. Here the CDR3 reads CASSSQRGGIETQYF. The CDR3 DNA is TGTGCCAGCAGCTCGCAGCGGGGGGGCATAGAGACCCAGTACTTC.

The V gene is TRBV9, the J gene TRBJ2-5; the match to TRBD1 covers 8 bases. CDR1 and CDR2 from the germline V gene are SGDLS and YYNGEE. The V gene end was trimmed by 4 bases and the J gene end by 0 bases; junction bases not matched to a gene: 8. CDR3 length: 16 residues. For the CDR3, the DNA is TGTGCCAGCAGCCCGGGGACAGGTGCTTACCAAGAGACCCAGTACTTC. Its translation: CASSPGTGAYQETQYF.

The rearrangement links TRBV5-1 to TRBJ2-2; D remains unclear. The CDR3 loop spans 15 amino acids. The V end was cut by 2 bases, the J end by 4 bases, with 12 bases between. Germline CDR1 is SGHRS and CDR2 is YFSETQ. This CDR3 is CASSFSPTLTGELFF. The CDR3, as DNA: TGCGCCAGCAGCTTTAGTCCGACTCTCACCGGGGAGCTGTTTTTT.

The rearrangement uses TRBV10-2 and TRBJ1-2; perhaps TRBD1 as D (5 bases). Trimming took off 4 bases at V and 4 bases at J, with 13 bases between the two ends. The V gene's germline CDR1 is WSHSY and CDR2 SAAADI. The CDR3 spans 14 residues. The CDR3 sequence is CASSGQSTVYGYTF. The CDR3 DNA reads TGCGCCAGCAGTGGACAGAGTACTGTCTATGGCTACACCTTC.

The chain joins TRBV6-5 to TRBJ2-2, with D perhaps matching TRBD1 (5 bases). CDR1 is MNHEY and CDR2 is SVGAGI in the germline V gene. The CDR3 totals 13 residues. With 8 bases removed from V and 2 bases from J, the gap between germline ends came to 9 bases. The CDR3 bases are TGTGCCAGCCTGGGGCAAAACACCGGGGAGCTGTTTTTT. Translated: CASLGQNTGELFF.

This chain connects TRBV15 to TRBJ1-1; possible D gene TRBD1, 6 bases. The CDR3 is made up of 15 amino acids. From germline, CDR1 is LNHNV and CDR2 YYDKDF (reference sequence). With 3 bases removed from V and 6 bases from J, the gap between germline ends came to 17 bases. For the CDR3, the DNA is TGTGCCACCAGCAGTACGGATCGCAGGGGTGCTGAAGCTTTCTTT. Its protein product is CATSSTDRRGAEAFF.

The chain combines TRBV9 with TRBJ1-6; 7 bases agree with TRBD1. This CDR3 has 14 amino acids. Germline V lookup: CDR1 SGDLS, CDR2 YYNGEE. The V segment lost 3 bases and the J segment 10 bases; nucleotides outside the gene matches: 7. The chain's CDR3 is CASSARQGGSPLHF. The CDR3 region has the DNA TGTGCCAGCAGCGCCAGACAGGGTGGCTCACCCCTCCACTTT.

This clone has more than one count but fewer than ten. This rearrangement joins TRBV6-5 to TRBJ1-1; TRBD1 aligns across 7 bases. The CDR3 has 14 residues. Trimming removed 7 bases from V and 2 bases from J; junction bases left unmatched: 7. CDR1 is MNHEY and CDR2 is SVGAGI in the germline V gene. The CDR3 here is CASNRGGGNTEAFF. The CDR3 DNA sequence: TGTGCCAGCAACCGCGGAGGGGGCAACACTGAAGCTTTCTTT.

The chain links TRBV7-8 to TRBJ2-7; no definite D call. CDR3 length equals 14 residues. V lost 1 base to trimming and J lost 2 bases, with 9 bases between them. Germline V CDR1 and CDR2: SGHVS, FQNEAQ. For the CDR3, the DNA is TGTGCCAGCAGCTTAGGACTCAAAACCTACGAGCAGTACTTC. Protein product: CASSLGLKTYEQYF.

This rearrangement joins TRBV5-1 to TRBJ2-7; D might be TRBD2 (6 bases). Germline values: CDR1 SGHRS, CDR2 YFSETQ. The V and J ends lost 3 bases and 6 bases respectively, with 16 bases between them. The CDR3 runs 14 residues. The CDR3 sequence is CASSSAMGGPEQYF. For the CDR3, the DNA is TGCGCCAGCAGCTCCGCAATGGGAGGCCCCGAGCAGTACTTC.